This T cell receptor beta chain was documented in a study of cytomegalovirus exposure and HLA in healthy donors. About the research overall: The 120 validation repertoires, a later analysis reported, used the same platform as the 666 repertoires from the first cohort.

On this clone itself: Antigen specificity is unknown.

Study results and limitations: Most TCR sequences were rare, but some public TCRs occurred in many donors.

V was clipped by 3 bases and J by 3 bases; unmatched bases: 13. The germline CDR1 and CDR2 sequences are MNHEY and SMNVEV (reference sequence). CDR3 size: 18 residues. Libraries were prepared by immunoSEQ multiplex PCR; TCRdb keeps only in-frame clonotypes and omits some of them. Of hundreds of thousands of clones listed, approximately 87% are singletons. This sequence joins TRBV27 and TRBJ1-3; 8 bases agree with TRBD1. The sequencing input was PBMCs. The TCR sequence derives from a woman younger than 30 in good health and CMV-seronegative. The CDR3 sequence: CASSLRGGQGAVGNTIYF. CDR3 DNA sequence: TGTGCCAGCAGTTTGAGGGGTGGCCAGGGGGCAGTTGGAAACACCATATATTTT.